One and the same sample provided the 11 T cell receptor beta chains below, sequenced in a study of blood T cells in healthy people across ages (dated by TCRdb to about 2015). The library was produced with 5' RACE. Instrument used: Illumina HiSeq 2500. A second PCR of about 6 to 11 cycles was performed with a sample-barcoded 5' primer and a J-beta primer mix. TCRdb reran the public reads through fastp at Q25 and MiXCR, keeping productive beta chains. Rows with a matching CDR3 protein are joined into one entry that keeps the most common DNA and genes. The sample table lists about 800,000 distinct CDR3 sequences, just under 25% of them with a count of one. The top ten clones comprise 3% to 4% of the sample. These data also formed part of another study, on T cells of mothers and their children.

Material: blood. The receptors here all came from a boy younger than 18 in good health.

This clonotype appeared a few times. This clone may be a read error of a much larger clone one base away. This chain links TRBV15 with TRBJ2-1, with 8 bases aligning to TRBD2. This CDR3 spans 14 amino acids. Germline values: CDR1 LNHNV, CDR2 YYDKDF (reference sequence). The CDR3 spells CATRRAGAYNGQFF. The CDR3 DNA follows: TGTGCCACCAGAAGAGCGGGAGCCTACAATGGGCAGTTCTTC.

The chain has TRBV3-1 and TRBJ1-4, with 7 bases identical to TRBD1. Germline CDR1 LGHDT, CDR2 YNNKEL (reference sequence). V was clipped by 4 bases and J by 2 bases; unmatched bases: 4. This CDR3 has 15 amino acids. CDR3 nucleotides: TGTGCCAGCAGCCCCAGGGGGAGGACTAATGAAAAACTGTTTTTT. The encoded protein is CASSPRGRTNEKLFF.

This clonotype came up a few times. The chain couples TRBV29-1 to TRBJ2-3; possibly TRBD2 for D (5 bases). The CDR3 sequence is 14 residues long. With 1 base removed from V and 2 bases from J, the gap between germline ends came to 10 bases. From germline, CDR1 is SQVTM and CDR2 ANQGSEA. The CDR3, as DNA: TGCAGCGTTGAAGTGAGGGTCTACACAGATACGCAGTATTTT. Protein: CSVEVRVYTDTQYF.

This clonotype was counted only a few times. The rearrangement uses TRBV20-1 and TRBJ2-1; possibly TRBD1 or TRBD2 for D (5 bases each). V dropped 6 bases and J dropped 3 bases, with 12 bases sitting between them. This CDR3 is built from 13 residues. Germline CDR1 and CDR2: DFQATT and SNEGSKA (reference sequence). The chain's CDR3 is CSAGRDLYNEQFF. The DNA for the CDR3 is TGCAGTGCCGGACGGGACCTCTACAATGAGCAGTTCTTC.

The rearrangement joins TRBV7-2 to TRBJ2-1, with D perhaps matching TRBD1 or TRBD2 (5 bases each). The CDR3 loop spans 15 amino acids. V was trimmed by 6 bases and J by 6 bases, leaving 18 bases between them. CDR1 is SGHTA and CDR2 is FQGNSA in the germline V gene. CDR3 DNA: TGTGCCAGCAGGGACATCGGGGCGCACAGCAATGAGCAGTTCTTC. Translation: CASRDIGAHSNEQFF.

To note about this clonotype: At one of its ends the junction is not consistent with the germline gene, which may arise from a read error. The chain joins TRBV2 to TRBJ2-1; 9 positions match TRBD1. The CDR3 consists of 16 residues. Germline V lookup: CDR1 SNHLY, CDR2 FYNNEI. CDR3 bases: TGTGCCAGCAGGTCCGGAGACAGGGGGTTCCTCGGCGAGCAGTGCTTC. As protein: CASRSGDRGFLGEQCF.

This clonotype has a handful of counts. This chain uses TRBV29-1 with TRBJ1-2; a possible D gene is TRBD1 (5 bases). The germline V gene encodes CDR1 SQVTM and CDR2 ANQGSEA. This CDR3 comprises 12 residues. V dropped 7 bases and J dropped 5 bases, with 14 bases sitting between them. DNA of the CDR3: TGCAGCGGCCGGGGGTTAGGGTATGGCTACACCTTC. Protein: CSGRGLGYGYTF.

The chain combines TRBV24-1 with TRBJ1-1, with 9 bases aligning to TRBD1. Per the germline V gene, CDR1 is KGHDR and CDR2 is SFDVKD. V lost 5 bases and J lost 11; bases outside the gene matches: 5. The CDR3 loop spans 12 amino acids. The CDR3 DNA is TGTGCCACCAGTGGACAGGGGGTAGGGGCTTTCTTT. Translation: CATSGQGVGAFF.

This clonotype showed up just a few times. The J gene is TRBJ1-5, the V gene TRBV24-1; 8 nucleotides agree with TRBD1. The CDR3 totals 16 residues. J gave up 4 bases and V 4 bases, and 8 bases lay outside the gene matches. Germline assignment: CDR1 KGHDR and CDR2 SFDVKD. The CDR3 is CATSDPTGEGNQPQHF. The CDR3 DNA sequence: TGTGCCACCAGTGACCCGACAGGGGAGGGAAATCAGCCCCAGCATTTT.

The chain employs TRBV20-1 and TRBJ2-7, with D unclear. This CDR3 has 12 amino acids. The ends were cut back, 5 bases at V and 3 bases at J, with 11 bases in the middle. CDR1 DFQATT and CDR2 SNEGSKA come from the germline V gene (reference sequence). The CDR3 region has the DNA TGCAGTGCTGCCCCCCCTGGCTACGAGCAGTACTTC. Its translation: CSAAPPGYEQYF.

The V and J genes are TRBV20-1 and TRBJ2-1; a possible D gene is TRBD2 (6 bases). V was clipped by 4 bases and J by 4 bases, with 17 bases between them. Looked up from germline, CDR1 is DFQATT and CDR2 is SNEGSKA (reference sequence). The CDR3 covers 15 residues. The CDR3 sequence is CSANLGGRKYNEQFF. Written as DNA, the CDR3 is TGCAGTGCTAACCTGGGGGGACGAAAATACAATGAGCAGTTCTTC.